This T cell receptor beta chain was obtained from a study of identical twins. Study results and limitations: Among out-of-frame alpha sequences shared by twins, low generation probability occurred in excess.

CDR1 and CDR2 from the germline V gene are WNHNN and SYGVQD (reference sequence). The CDR3 has 13 amino acids. V shed 4 bases and J 9 bases; nucleotides not matched to a gene: 3. This clonotype has only a few counts. The antigen is not known. TCRdb re-analysed the 5' RACE reads in MiXCR, keeping a single row per CDR3 protein. Altogether 500,000 to 650,000 distinct CDR3 sequences are present, 7% to 7.5% being singletons, with the ten largest covering roughly 1.6%. These sequences were also reported in another study, on yellow fever vaccine responses in identical twins.

Material: PBMCs. The sequence came from a woman aged 18-29 years in good health. The rearrangement uses TRBV10-1 and TRBJ2-1; 10 bases align to TRBD1. This CDR3 is CASSGQGAREQFF. The CDR3 DNA sequence: TGCGCCAGCAGTGGACAGGGGGCTCGTGAGCAGTTCTTC.